This TCR beta chain was recorded in a study of metastatic and nonmetastatic thyroid tumors. Overall study context: Samples came from malignant and benign thyroid patients, and repertoires were compared across blood and tumor or nodule tissue. The study's findings and limits: According to reports, the diversity of TCR beta was significantly higher in malignant thyroid tumors than in benign nodules, and this held in both blood and tumor samples.

CDR3 size: 13 residues. V dropped 6 bases and J dropped 4 bases, with 7 bases sitting between them. Germline CDR1 and CDR2: MNHNS and SASEGT. No treatment had been given to any patient before thyroid surgery. This clone has only a few counts. Its antigen is currently unknown. TCRdb re-called the PCR reads with MiXCR. The sample lists tens of thousands of clones, less than 5% occurring once. The sequence came from a female donor with papillary thyroid cancer or a benign thyroid nodule (not recorded which). Some clones in this sample may be carry-over from other donors' samples. The chain carries TRBV6-1 and TRBJ2-6; D is undetermined. The sequencing input was blood. The CDR3 bases are TGTGCCAGCAGGACTGAGGGGGCCAACGTCCTGACTTTC. It yields the protein CASRTEGANVLTF.